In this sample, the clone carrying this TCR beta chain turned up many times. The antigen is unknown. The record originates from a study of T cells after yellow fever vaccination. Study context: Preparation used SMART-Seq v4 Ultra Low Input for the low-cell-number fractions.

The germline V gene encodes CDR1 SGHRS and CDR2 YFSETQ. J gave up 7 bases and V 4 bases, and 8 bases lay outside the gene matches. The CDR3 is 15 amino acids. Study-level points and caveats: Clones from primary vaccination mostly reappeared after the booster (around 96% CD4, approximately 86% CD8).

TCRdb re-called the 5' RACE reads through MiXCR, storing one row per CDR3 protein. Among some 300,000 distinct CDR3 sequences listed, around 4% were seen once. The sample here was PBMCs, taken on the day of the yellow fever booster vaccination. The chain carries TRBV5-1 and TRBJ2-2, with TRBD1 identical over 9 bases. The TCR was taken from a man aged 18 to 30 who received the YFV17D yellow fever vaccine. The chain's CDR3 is CASSVGQGGIGELFF. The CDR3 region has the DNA TGCGCCAGCAGCGTGGGACAGGGAGGGATCGGGGAGCTGTTTTTT.